This T cell receptor (beta chain) is drawn from a study of spatial heterogeneity in lung cancer. The CDR3 has 12 residues. Germline V gives CDR1 SEHNR, CDR2 FQNEAQ (reference sequence). Trimming pared 1 base from V and 0 bases from J, leaving 0 bases between. Each CDR3 protein is one row after TCRdb ran MiXCR on the 5' RACE reads. This table has about 10,000 distinct CDR3 sequences, around 12% appearing once. Regarding time point: sample taken at primary tumor resection. The donor group consisted of 55 to 85 patients who had untreated, early-stage non-small cell lung cancer. Whole RNA from tumor, nontumor lung or frozen PBMC was sequenced unsorted. This clonotype occurred many times. The antigen is unknown. This beta chain lies outside the target of a library built for alpha chains; its clone size means little. The study's findings and limits: Higher tumor mutation counts went along with higher counts of expanded intratumoral alpha and beta TCRs.

This sequence was found in a male donor with early-stage non-small cell lung cancer. Source: lung tumor tissue, taken at surgery. The rearrangement uses TRBV7-9 and TRBJ1-1; D unresolved. This CDR3 reads CASSLVNTEAFF. For the CDR3, the DNA is TGTGCCAGCAGCTTAGTGAACACTGAAGCTTTCTTT. The full variable domain, completed using reference TRBV7-9 and TRBJ1-1, is DTGVSQNPRHKITKRGQNVTFRCDPISEHNRLYWYRQTLGQGPEFLTYFQNEAQLEKSRLLSDRFSAERPKGSFSTLEIQRTEQGDSAMYLCASSLVNTEAFFGQGTRLTVV.